This T cell receptor (beta chain) was captured in a study of T cells in Graves' hyperthyroidism and ophthalmopathy. Blood was sampled at initial diagnosis of hyperthyroidism, prior to onset of any ophthalmopathy symptoms. This clonotype was counted at least ten times. The antigen is undetermined. Overall study findings and caveats: Researchers found most expanded thyroid clonotypes above 0.001 in blood as well.

Amplification of TCR beta CDR3 regions used RNA as the template. The HTBI set primed first-round TCR CDR3 RT-PCR. TCRdb analysed the multiplex PCR reads with MiXCR anew, one entry per CDR3 protein. The profile shows roughly 360,000 distinct CDR3 sequences, approximately 12% of them singletons. Sequencing input: blood. The receptor was derived from a man aged 25-45 years with Graves' hyperthyroidism that later progressed to Graves' ophthalmopathy.

The CDR3 DNA reads TGTGCCAGCAGCCTCGGACAGAGCTCCTACGAGCAGTACTTC. Amino acid sequence: CASSLGQSSYEQYF. This chain joins TRBV11-2 and TRBJ2-7; D might be TRBD1 (6 bases). CDR1 SGHAT and CDR2 FQNNGV come from the germline V gene. Trimming took off 5 bases at V and 0 bases at J, with 11 bases between the two ends. This CDR3 contains 14 residues.